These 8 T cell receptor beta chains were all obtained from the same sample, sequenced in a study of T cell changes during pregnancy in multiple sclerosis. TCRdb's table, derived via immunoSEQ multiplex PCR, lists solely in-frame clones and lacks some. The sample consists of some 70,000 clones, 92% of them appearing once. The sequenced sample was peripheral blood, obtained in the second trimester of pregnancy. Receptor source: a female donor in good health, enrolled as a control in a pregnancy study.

The CDR3 sequence is CASSPPGVSYEQYF. CDR3 sequence (DNA): TGTGCCAGCAGCCCGCCAGGCGTCTCCTACGAGCAGTACTTC. The chain uses TRBV6-6 and TRBJ2-7; no firm D call. The CDR3 is made up of 14 amino acids. Trimming removed 6 bases from V and 0 bases from J, with 12 bases in between. Per the germline V gene, CDR1 is MNHNY and CDR2 is SVGAGI (reference sequence).

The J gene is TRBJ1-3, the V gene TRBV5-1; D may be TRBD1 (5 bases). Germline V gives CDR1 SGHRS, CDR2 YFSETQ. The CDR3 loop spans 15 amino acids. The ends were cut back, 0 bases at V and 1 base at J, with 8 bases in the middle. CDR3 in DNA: TGCGCCAGCAGCTTGGCTTCAGGGTCTGGAAACACCATATATTTT. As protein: CASSLASGSGNTIYF.

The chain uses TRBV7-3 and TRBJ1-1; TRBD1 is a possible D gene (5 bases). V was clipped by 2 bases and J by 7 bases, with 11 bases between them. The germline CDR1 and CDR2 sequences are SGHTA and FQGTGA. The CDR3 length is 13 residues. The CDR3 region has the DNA TGTGCCAGCAGCTTATCACAGGACGGTGAAGCTTTCTTT. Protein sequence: CASSLSQDGEAFF.

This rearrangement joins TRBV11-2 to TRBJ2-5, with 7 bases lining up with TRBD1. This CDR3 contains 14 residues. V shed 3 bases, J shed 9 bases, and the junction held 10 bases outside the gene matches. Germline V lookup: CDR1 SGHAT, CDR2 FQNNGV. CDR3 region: CASSLPGQRVSQYF. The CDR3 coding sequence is TGTGCCAGCAGCTTGCCGGGACAGAGGGTGTCCCAGTACTTC.

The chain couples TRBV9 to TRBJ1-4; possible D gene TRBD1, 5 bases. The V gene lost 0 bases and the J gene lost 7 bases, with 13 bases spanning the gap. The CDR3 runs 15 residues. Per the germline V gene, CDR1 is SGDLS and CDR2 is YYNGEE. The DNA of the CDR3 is TGTGCCAGCAGCGTAGCCAGGGCGGTTATTGAAAAACTGTTTTTT. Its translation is CASSVARAVIEKLFF.

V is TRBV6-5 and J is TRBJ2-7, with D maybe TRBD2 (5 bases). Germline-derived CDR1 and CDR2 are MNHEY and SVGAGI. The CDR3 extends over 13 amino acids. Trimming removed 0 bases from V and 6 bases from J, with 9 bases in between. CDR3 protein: CASSYSFRGEQYF. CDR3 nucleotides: TGTGCCAGCAGTTACTCTTTCCGGGGCGAGCAGTACTTC.

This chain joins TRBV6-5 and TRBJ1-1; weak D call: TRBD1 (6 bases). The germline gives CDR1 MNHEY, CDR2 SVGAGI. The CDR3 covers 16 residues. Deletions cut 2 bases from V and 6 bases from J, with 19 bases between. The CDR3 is CASSYRGGFPLPEAFF. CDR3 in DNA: TGTGCCAGCAGTTACCGAGGGGGATTCCCCCTCCCTGAAGCTTTCTTT.

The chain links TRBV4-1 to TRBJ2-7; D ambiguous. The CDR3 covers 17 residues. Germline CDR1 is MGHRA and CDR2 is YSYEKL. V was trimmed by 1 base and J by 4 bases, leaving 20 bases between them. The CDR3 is CASSQAAAQTHLYEQYF. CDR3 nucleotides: TGCGCCAGCAGCCAAGCCGCGGCGCAAACACACTTGTACGAGCAGTACTTC.